This TCR beta chain is from a study of preoperative IRX-2 immunotherapy in early breast cancer. The repertoire was sequenced with immunoSEQ multiplex PCR; TCRdb's copy has only in-frame clones and lacks some. In the table there are about 98,000 clones, approximately 90% of which are singletons. Treatment: preoperative locoregional IRX-2 cytokine immunotherapy. Patients received preoperative, locoregional IRX-2 cytokine immunotherapy in a phase Ib study. Trimming pared 2 bases from V and 5 bases from J, leaving 21 bases between. This CDR3 has 17 residues. CDR1 and CDR2 (germline): MNHGY, SAAAGT. This clonotype was obtained from a human donor with breast cancer. The sample consisted of tumor tissue, taken after IRX-2 immunotherapy. V and J are TRBV6-8 and TRBJ2-5; D possibly corresponds to TRBD2 (6 bases). The CDR3 DNA is TGTGCCAGCAGTTACCCCCTTACGGGGGAGGCCCCCGAGACCCAGTACTTC. This sequence encodes CASSYPLTGEAPETQYF.